The source of this TCR beta chain is a study of blood T cell repertoires in COVID-19. J gave up 1 base and V 1 base, and 9 bases lay outside the gene matches. The CDR3 spans 17 residues. Germline assignment: CDR1 MNHNS and CDR2 SASEGT. Here immunoSEQ multiplex PCR was the method, and the copy in TCRdb shows in-frame clones only, minus some. The repertoire has 150,000 or so clones, 84% of them found once; the top ten carry 3.5% to 4.5%. V gene TRBV6-1 combines with J gene TRBJ2-5, with 7 nucleotides matching TRBD2. The TCR comes from a woman aged 55-75 years with acute or convalescent COVID-19. Specimen: peripheral blood. CDR3 nucleotides: TGTGCCAGCAGTGAAGAGAGTGGGGTAGCGGGCCAAGAGACCCAGTACTTC. This gives the protein CASSEESGVAGQETQYF.